The rows below give T cell receptor beta chains drawn from one sample of a study of monozygotic twins with cystic fibrosis. Produced via immunoSEQ multiplex PCR; TCRdb's table is partial and in-frame only. This table holds some 17,000 clones, around 96% found once. The sample consisted of blood. These receptors all stem from a girl aged 2-10 years with cystic fibrosis. Both conserved end residues are part of each CDR3. Not every row has a clone size; where given, it reads once, few, many or a size class.

TRBV28,TRBJ1-5,NA,CASSTLRDRGLYSNQPQHF
TRBV7-2,TRBJ2-5,NA,CASSLVGQDQETQYF
TRBV5-6,TRBJ1-5,NA,CASSTQGLQPQHF
TRBV4-1,TRBJ2-7,NA,CASSQIPNYEQYF
TRBV10-3,TRBJ2-7,once,CAISSGTGSYEQYF
TRBV14,TRBJ2-1,NA,CASSREPVLAGGRNEQFF
TRBV7-2,TRBJ2-5,NA,CASSQTSGGETQYF
TRBV5-1,TRBJ2-3,NA,CASSLVQGTDTQYF
TRBV11-2,TRBJ1-6,NA,CASSTKANSPLHF
TRBV10-3,TRBJ2-3,NA,CATTGTRVGSTDTQYF
TRBV5-6,TRBJ2-3,NA,CASSRTGTSPGTDTQYF
TRBV9,TRBJ1-2,NA,CASSVDPTGGIANYGYTF
TRBV10-3,TRBJ2-1,NA,CAISEGILAGDYNEQFF
TRBV2,TRBJ1-2,NA,CASSDVRSYGYTF
TRBV5-6,TRBJ2-7,NA,CASSIRDRDQYF
TRBV10-3,TRBJ2-1,NA,CAISETRRDGRYNEQFF
TRBV7-6,TRBJ2-5,NA,CASSLGRSETQYF
TRBV7-8,TRBJ1-2,NA,CASSPGTGGSGYTF
TRBV15,TRBJ2-7,NA,CATSRDLGLAGGRSYEQYF